This TCR beta chain appears in the sequencing data of a study of cytomegalovirus exposure and HLA in healthy donors. Study results and caveats: The study recorded over 150 TCR beta chains that were cytomegalovirus-associated. Later analysis demonstrated an association between a missense DCLRE1C variant and TCR beta V- and J-gene trimming. There were a few CMV-associated chains whose specificity for CMV antigens was confirmed in vitro.

This CDR3 has 14 residues. CDR1 is LNHDA, CDR2 SQIVND, per germline (reference sequence). J gave up 4 bases and V 5 bases, and 4 bases lay outside the gene matches. As regards this clone: Antigen unknown.

The donors, nominally healthy at sampling, likely had unrecorded immune exposures. PCR primers comprised 60 Vbeta and 13 Jbeta primers. This table comes from immunoSEQ multiplex PCR, and its TCRdb copy is limited to in-frame clones, with some not included. The data contain around 150,000 clones, about a tenth of them seen just once; the ten biggest clones take up approximately 1.8%. Sequencing was performed on PBMCs. This TCR was sampled from a male donor in good health and CMV-seronegative. This chain uses TRBV19 with TRBJ2-2; 7 bases are a match to TRBD1. CDR3 nucleotides: TGTGCCAGTAGTCCGGCAGGGGGCACCGGGGAGCTGTTTTTT. It is translated as CASSPAGGTGELFF.